This TCR beta chain was identified during a study of blood T cells in healthy people across ages (dated by TCRdb to 2013 to 2016). Study-level background: In model experiments, roughly one uniquely barcoded TCR beta cDNA molecule per two T cells was captured by template switching. To avoid experimental bias, donors of different ages were distributed randomly across sequencing lanes. Four age groups were formed from the donors: young (average approximately 15 years), middle-aged (approximately 40), aged (62) and long-lived (less than 85). Using the same blood draw, the study looked at two additional independent replicas of 1 million unique cDNA reads for two donors, one aged 18 to 29 and the other aged 80 or older. Using deep sequencing normalized with unique cDNA molecular identifiers, the study measured how TCR beta repertoire diversity changes with age. Points the paper makes about the study in general: A strong correlation was found between observed TCR beta diversity and the percentage of naive T cells measured by flow cytometry. Donor CMV infection status was unknown, potentially confounding age-related changes in expanded clonotypes. Total diversity estimates from one million sequenced T cells were considered lower bounds and underestimates. Compared with the aged group, more naive CD4+ T cells, fewer expanded clones and increased TCR diversity were shown by the long-lived group, suggesting age selection. Because profiling used bulk unsorted PBMCs, naive and antigen-experienced compartments could not be compared conclusively. As age increased, observed TCR beta diversity per million T cells dropped in a roughly linear way, and a significant reduction was already evident by age approximately 40.

Details on this clonotype: Its antigen target is currently unknown. Within one base of it there is no much larger clone, and no base qualities were kept.

Libraries came from 5' RACE. Reads for this sample came from an Illumina HiSeq 2500. A second about 7 to 12 cycle PCR used a sample-barcoded 5' primer and a J-beta primer mix. A template-switch 5' adaptor carrying 12 random nucleotides introduced a unique molecular identifier onto each TCR beta cDNA molecule. Each sample yielded at least 2.5 million CDR3-containing paired-end reads. The Mint cDNA synthesis kit, primed by a TRBC-specific oligonucleotide, was used to synthesize first-strand cDNA from all RNA. After uracil-DNA glycosylase treatment, a first 18-cycle PCR used universal primers M1SS and BC2_uni_R on all cDNA. Per the source publication's procedure: For normalization, 1 million high-quality reads, each with a distinct molecular identifier, were randomly selected from each sample. Instead of being binned into consensus sequences, reads that shared molecular identifiers were thrown out. MiTCR, with a Q25 quality threshold and the strictest error-elimination algorithm, was used for CDR3 identification, clonotype clustering and error correction. A nonparametric unseen species model with Euler transformation was used to estimate lower-bound total TCR beta diversity. TCRdb redid the processing of the public reads, applying fastp at Q25 and MiXCR, and retained in-frame beta chains. Identical CDR3 protein sequences are pooled into one entry, listed with their most common genes and DNA. These V and J calls rely on TCRdb rather than the paper's analysis. This sample holds approximately 1,000,000 distinct CDR3 sequences; more than 35% were observed only once. Of the sample, around 18% is held by the ten largest clones.

Donors were about 36 systemically healthy Caucasian individuals from Russia aged roughly 6 to 95 years. Each donor gave around 9.5 milliliters of peripheral blood, collected into EDTA-treated Vacutainer tubes. Ficoll-Paque density-gradient centrifugation was used to isolate PBMCs, with at least 6.5 million per sample. Total RNA was extracted from PBMCs with Trizol reagent, with at least 5.5 micrograms obtained per sample. For every donor, flow cytometry on a PBMC aliquot measured the percentage of naive CD45RAhigh/CD27high T cells. Taken from the germline V gene, the CDR1 and CDR2 loops are MNHNS and SASEGT. The junction shows trimming of 1 base on V and 11 bases on J, and the gene matches do not reach 6 bases of it. From cysteine to phenylalanine, the CDR3 is 14 amino acids long. Kept here is only the CDR3 DNA, which spans 42 bases and is read in frame from base 1.

This receptor chain uses TRBV6-1 and TRBJ2-5; 11 bases in the junction line up with TRBD2. The sample taken for sequencing was blood. This clonotype was obtained from a woman aged 60-70 years in good health. In nucleotides, the sequence is TGTGCCAGCAGTGAAGGACTAGCGGGGCGAGAGCAGTACTTC. Its protein is CASSEGLAGREQYF.